The rows below give T cell receptor beta chains drawn from one sample of a study of T cells in Graves' hyperthyroidism and ophthalmopathy. One entry per CDR3 protein results from TCRdb running MiXCR on the multiplex PCR reads. The data contain over 350,000 distinct CDR3 sequences, around 15% of them singletons. The sequencing sample was made of blood. The receptors shown here come from a man between 45 and 60 years old with Graves' ophthalmopathy. The CDR3 runs from the conserved cysteine through the conserved F or W. The D gene is left open where the match is weak.

v_gene	j_gene	d_gene	CDR3aa
TRBV29-1	TRBJ2-3	TRBD1	CSVDGTGGTDTQYF
TRBV7-9	TRBJ2-1	TRBD1	CASIGTEKYNEQFF
TRBV12-3/TRBV12-4	TRBJ1-1	TRBD1	CASGSPTGVSFF
TRBV29-1	TRBJ1-4	NA	CSVAQTVPNEKLFF
TRBV9	TRBJ2-7	TRBD2	CASSEVSGSFLEQYF
TRBV7-9	TRBJ2-3	TRBD1	CASSATGGNTDTQYF
TRBV15	TRBJ1-2	TRBD1	CATSSLGQEGYGYTF
TRBV20-1	TRBJ2-2	TRBD2	CSALAGGSTGELFF
TRBV30	TRBJ2-3	NA	CAWSRDHTDTQYF
TRBV2	TRBJ1-5	NA	CASNLALFSNQPQHF
TRBV10-3	TRBJ2-7	NA	CAISRQGGYEQYF
TRBV30	TRBJ2-7	TRBD1	CAWSAGQPPYEQYF
TRBV20-1	TRBJ2-7	TRBD1	CSAKGGQGGGEQYF
TRBV24-1	TRBJ2-3	NA	CATSDSVLAADGTQYF
TRBV5-1	TRBJ2-6	NA	CASSLAGIGVLSGANVLTF
TRBV12-3/TRBV12-4	TRBJ1-5	NA	CASSLRFGGSSNQPQHF
TRBV7-9	TRBJ1-4	NA	CASSPGKLLTNEKLFF
TRBV29-1	TRBJ2-7	TRBD2	CSVSRGTRASYEQYF
TRBV20-1	TRBJ2-7	NA	CSARDGTVSYEQYF
TRBV16	TRBJ2-5	NA	CASSHRDRTQYF
TRBV3-1	TRBJ2-1	NA	CASSFGGGPYNEQFF
TRBV19	TRBJ2-5	NA	CASGRNQETQYF
TRBV28	TRBJ2-2	NA	CASSSSTGELFF
TRBV25-1	TRBJ1-5	TRBD1	CASRETGSNQPQHF
TRBV7-9	TRBJ2-7	NA	CASSLSLSGSYEQYF
TRBV11-3	TRBJ2-5	NA	CASSLTGSLQETQYF
TRBV5-6	TRBJ2-3	NA	CASSIHRAPDTQYF